Listed here are 7 T cell receptor beta chains from one sample, sequenced in a study of blood T cell repertoires in COVID-19. The protocol was immunoSEQ multiplex PCR, while the TCRdb copy is restricted to in-frame clones and leaves out a portion. The sample lists more than 80,000 clones; about 87% were seen once. Sequencing was carried out using peripheral blood. Receptors were obtained from a man aged 40-49 years with acute or convalescent COVID-19.

There are a few counts of this clone. This rearrangement joins TRBV9 to TRBJ2-3; D uncertain. Deletions cut 4 bases from V and 0 bases from J, with 9 bases between. Germline-derived CDR1 and CDR2 are SGDLS and YYNGEE. The CDR3 is 14 amino acids. The CDR3 reads CASSPQTSTDTQYF. DNA for the CDR3: TGTGCCAGCAGCCCCCAGACTAGCACAGATACGCAGTATTTT.

The chain has TRBV3-1 (or the pseudogene TRBV3-2) and TRBJ2-2; possibly TRBD2 for D (6 bases). CDR1 and CDR2 from the germline V gene are LGHDT and YNNKEL (reference sequence). CDR3 length equals 16 residues. V dropped 7 bases and J dropped 5 bases, with 20 bases sitting between them. The CDR3 loop reads CASTPPGLRSTGELFF. For the CDR3, the DNA is TGTGCCAGCACCCCACCGGGACTCCGAAGTACCGGGGAGCTGTTTTTT.

The V and J genes are TRBV11-2 and TRBJ1-2; tentative D call: TRBD1 (6 bases). CDR1 and CDR2 (germline): SGHAT, FQNNGV. The CDR3 is 15 residues long. V was cut by 1 base and J by 0 bases, with 9 bases left in between. CDR3 nucleotide sequence: TGTGCCAGCAGCTTAGGGGACACCACTAACTATGGCTACACCTTC. Translating gives CASSLGDTTNYGYTF. The whole variable domain, remainder taken from reference TRBV11-2 and TRBJ1-2, is EAGVAQSPRYKIIEKRQSVAFWCNPISGHATLYWYQQILGQGPKLLIQFQNNGVVDDSQLPKDRFSAERLKGVDSTLKIQPAKLEDSAVYLCASSLGDTTNYGYTFGSGTRLTVV.

The J gene is TRBJ2-7, the V gene TRBV2; D is undetermined. Germline CDR1 is SNHLY and CDR2 is FYNNEI. This CDR3 region has 12 residues. V dropped 3 bases and J dropped 4 bases, with 7 bases sitting between them. In DNA, the CDR3 is TGTGCCAGCAGTGATCCCTTTTACGAGCAGTACTTC. Its translation: CASSDPFYEQYF.

This clone occurred a few times. This rearrangement joins TRBV11-3 to TRBJ2-1; 10 bases line up with TRBD2. The CDR3 spans 15 residues. Germline assignment: CDR1 SGHNT and CDR2 YENEEA. The junction had 3 bases not matched to a gene; V was cut back by 1 base and J by 6 bases. The CDR3 DNA sequence: TGTGCCAGCAGCTTAGCTAGCGGGGGAGTCAATGAGCAGTTCTTC. Translated: CASSLASGGVNEQFF.

The chain uses TRBV18 and TRBJ2-1, with 7 bases aligning to TRBD2. CDR3 length equals 15 residues. Germline V CDR1 and CDR2: KGHSH, LQKENI. V shed 3 bases, J shed 3 bases, and the junction held 5 bases outside the gene matches. CDR3 sequence: CASSPPGTNYNEQFF. CDR3 nucleotides: TGTGCCAGCTCACCCCCCGGGACTAACTACAATGAGCAGTTCTTC.

This chain uses TRBV15 with TRBJ2-2, with 10 bases lining up with TRBD1. Unmatched junction bases numbered 14, after V lost 6 bases and J lost 7 bases. This CDR3 has 17 amino acids. Germline assignment: CDR1 LNHNV and CDR2 YYDKDF (reference sequence). Here the CDR3 DNA reads TGTGCCACCAGGGGCCATATGGGACAGGGGAAGAACGGGGAGCTGTTTTTT. Its translation: CATRGHMGQGKNGELFF.